These 23 T cell receptor beta chains were sequenced from one sample in a study of T cells after yellow fever vaccination. TCRdb ran MiXCR on the 5' RACE reads and lists one entry per CDR3 protein. The data contain tens of thousands of distinct CDR3 sequences, 7.4% of them singletons. The sample here was CD8+ T cells sorted from PBMCs, taken less than 16 days after the first yellow fever vaccination. The source is a man aged 18-30 years who received the YFV17D yellow fever vaccine.

This clonotype was found many times. This chain joins TRBV6-2 or TRBV6-3 and TRBJ1-1; TRBD1 is a possible D gene (5 bases). CDR3 length: 13 amino acids. Trimming stripped 11 bases from V and 3 bases from J, with 16 bases between. In germline, CDR1 is MNHEY, CDR2 SVGEGT. The CDR3 loop reads CAGASIRDTEAFF. CDR3 DNA: TGTGCCGGGGCTTCCATCCGGGACACTGAAGCTTTCTTT.

This clonotype was recorded at least ten times. The V and J genes are TRBV7-6 and TRBJ1-2; D call uncertain. V dropped 5 bases and J dropped 0 bases, with 13 bases sitting between them. Germline V gene data show CDR1 as SGHVS and CDR2 as FNYEAQ. This CDR3 comprises 15 residues. This CDR3 is CASSPSLGSNYGYTF. CDR3 in DNA: TGTGCCAGCAGCCCCTCACTCGGCTCTAACTATGGCTACACCTTC.

This clonotype was seen many times. V and J are TRBV6-1 and TRBJ1-2; a weak D match, TRBD1 (5 bases). Trimming pared 10 bases from V and 3 bases from J, leaving 12 bases between. CDR1 is MNHNS, CDR2 SASEGT, per germline. This CDR3 has 12 residues. CDR3 nucleotide sequence: TGTGCCATCGATTGGGGGGACTATGGCTACACCTTC. As protein: CAIDWGDYGYTF.

At least ten counts were recorded for this clonotype. The V call is TRBV3-1, the J call TRBJ2-1; D is possibly TRBD2 (7 bases). Per the germline V gene, CDR1 is LGHDT and CDR2 is YNNKEL (reference sequence). The V and J ends lost 1 base and 7 bases respectively, with 14 bases between them. There are 15 residues in the CDR3. CDR3 coding DNA: TGTGCCAGCAGCCAAGTGTGGGGGGGCGTAAATGAGCAGTTCTTC. Protein product: CASSQVWGGVNEQFF.

This clonotype has at least ten counts. This chain links TRBV27 with TRBJ1-1; the D is unclear. This CDR3 contains 16 residues. Trimming cost V 0 bases and J 0 bases, with 11 bases left between them. Germline CDR1 MNHEY, CDR2 SMNVEV (reference sequence). In DNA, the CDR3 is TGTGCCAGCAGTTTATCAAAAAGGTTGATGAACACTGAAGCTTTCTTT. This translates into CASSLSKRLMNTEAFF.

This clonotype was recorded many times. The chain carries TRBV7-2 and TRBJ1-2; D is perhaps TRBD1 (5 bases). The CDR3 consists of 16 residues. The V gene's germline CDR1 is SGHTA and CDR2 FQGNSA. V gave up 5 bases and J gave up 0 bases, with 16 bases separating them. Here the CDR3 DNA reads TGTGCCAGCAGCCCCCCTTGGGGCTCGACTAACTATGGCTACACCTTC. This sequence encodes CASSPPWGSTNYGYTF.

This clonotype showed up many times. The chain has TRBV2 and TRBJ1-2, with D tentatively TRBD1 (5 bases). This CDR3 is 13 amino acids long. Per the germline V gene, CDR1 is SNHLY and CDR2 is FYNNEI. Trimming took off 6 bases at V and 8 bases at J, with 16 bases between the two ends. Here the CDR3 reads CASSAWGIQGYTF. CDR3 nucleotides: TGTGCCAGCAGCGCGTGGGGGATCCAGGGCTACACCTTC.

This clonotype appeared many times. This sequence joins TRBV7-9 and TRBJ1-4, with 12 bases aligning to TRBD1. Germline V gene data show CDR1 as SEHNR and CDR2 as FQNEAQ (reference sequence). The CDR3 covers 18 residues. V gave up 6 bases and J gave up 10 bases; unmatched junction bases: 18. CDR3 DNA: TGTGCCAGCAGTGACCCCCACGGGACAGGGGGCGTAGGAGGAAAACTGTTTTTT. Its translation: CASSDPHGTGGVGGKLFF.

This clonotype appeared many times. This sequence joins TRBV6-2 or TRBV6-3 and TRBJ2-2, with TRBD1 as a possible D gene (6 bases). This CDR3 region has 15 residues. Trimming pared 6 bases from V and 4 bases from J, leaving 15 bases between. Germline CDR1 and CDR2: MNHEY and SVGEGT. For the CDR3, the DNA is TGTGCCAGCAGATTACAGGGTCGAGGCACCGGGGAGCTGTTTTTT. Its translation is CASRLQGRGTGELFF.

This chain connects TRBV9 to TRBJ1-1, with 7 bases fitting TRBD1. V trimming: 5 bases; J trimming: 7 bases; junction bases outside the gene matches: 5. The length of the CDR3 is 12 residues. Germline loops: CDR1 SGDLS, CDR2 YYNGEE. CDR3 coding DNA: TGTGCCAGCAGATCAGGGGGGAATGAAGCTTTCTTT. The encoded protein is CASRSGGNEAFF.

This clonotype came up many times. CDR3 amino acids: CASSLGWLSYNEQFF. CDR3 nucleotide sequence: TGTGCCAGCAGCTTAGGCTGGCTCTCCTACAATGAGCAGTTCTTC. This chain links TRBV7-2 with TRBJ2-1; no clear D gene. In germline, CDR1 is SGHTA, CDR2 FQGNSA. This CDR3 has 15 amino acids. V lost 1 base and J 0 bases, leaving 7 bases between the germline ends.

This clonotype was seen only a few times. This chain connects TRBV6-2 or TRBV6-3 to TRBJ1-5, with a tentative D call TRBD1 (6 bases). Germline CDR1 MNHEY, CDR2 SVGEGT. The CDR3 has 14 residues. V dropped 6 bases and J dropped 7 bases, with 16 bases sitting between them. The CDR3 bases are TGTGCCAGCAGGATCACAGGGCGGGGGCAGCCCCAGCATTTT. It codes for CASRITGRGQPQHF.

This clonotype was seen many times. The chain recombines TRBV6-6 with TRBJ2-7, with D possibly being TRBD2 (7 bases). Germline lookup yields CDR1 MNHNY and CDR2 SVGAGI (reference sequence). The CDR3 has 13 amino acids. Trimming shortened V by 2 bases and J by 6 bases, and 11 bases separated the two germline ends. CDR3 coding DNA: TGTGCCAGCAGTTACGCGAGGGGGGGCGAGCAGTACGTC. It specifies CASSYARGGEQYV.

This clonotype was counted many times. The chain has TRBV5-1 and TRBJ2-5; 8 nucleotides line up with TRBD1. The CDR3 extends over 13 amino acids. V lost 9 bases, J lost 5 bases, and 9 bases stayed unmatched. The germline V gene encodes CDR1 SGHRS and CDR2 YFSETQ. DNA of the CDR3: TGCGCCACCAGACGACAGGGGACGGAGACCCAGTACTTC. Translating gives CATRRQGTETQYF.

This clonotype was counted ten times or more. The chain recombines TRBV5-1 with TRBJ2-5, with D perhaps given as TRBD1 or TRBD2 (5 bases each). Germline lookup yields CDR1 SGHRS and CDR2 YFSETQ. The V and J ends lost 6 bases and 0 bases respectively, with 15 bases between them. The CDR3 has 15 amino acids. The CDR3 loop is CASKHVGVHQETQYF. The CDR3 DNA is TGCGCCAGCAAACATGTGGGGGTCCACCAAGAGACCCAGTACTTC. Full variable domain (remainder filled in from reference TRBV5-1 and TRBJ2-5): KAGVTQTPRYLIKTRGQQVTLSCSPISGHRSVSWYQQTPGQGLQFLFEYFSETQRNKGNFPGRFSGRQFSNSRSEMNVSTLELGDSALYLCASKHVGVHQETQYFGPGTRLLVL.

In its sample, this clonotype was seen many times. The CDR3 is CASSPDGTSYTF. The CDR3, as DNA: TGTGCCAGCAGCCCCGACGGGACATCCTACACCTTC. The rearrangement links TRBV7-3 to TRBJ1-2; tentatively, D is TRBD1 (6 bases). CDR1 SGHTA and CDR2 FQGTGA come from the germline V gene. The CDR3 has 12 residues. Trimming pared 5 bases from V and 10 bases from J, leaving 14 bases between.

This clonotype was observed at least ten times. The genes are TRBV4-3 and TRBJ1-4; 7 bases match TRBD1. The ends lost 1 base at V and 6 bases at J; junction bases unmatched: 2. Looked up from germline, CDR1 is LGHNA and CDR2 is YSLEER. This CDR3 has 14 amino acids. In DNA form, the CDR3 reads TGCGCCAGCAGCCAAGGTACAGGGGATGAAAAACTGTTTTTT. Its protein is CASSQGTGDEKLFF.

This clonotype appeared many times. This chain connects TRBV13 to TRBJ1-3; 7 positions match TRBD1. CDR1 is PRHDT, CDR2 FYEKMQ, per germline (reference sequence). This CDR3 comprises 15 residues. Germline trimming cut 5 bases from V and 1 base from J; bases unmatched to any gene: 5. The CDR3, as DNA: TGTGCCAGCAGCGCGGAGACAGGGTCTGGAAACACCATATATTTT. Residues: CASSAETGSGNTIYF.

This clonotype was counted at least ten times. This sequence joins TRBV7-6 and TRBJ2-2; D is possibly TRBD1 (5 bases). The germline CDR1 and CDR2 sequences are SGHVS and FNYEAQ. V was clipped by 0 bases and J by 4 bases, with 9 bases between them. There are 15 residues in the CDR3. CDR3 amino acids: CASSLAGQGTGELFF. As DNA, the CDR3 is TGTGCCAGCAGCTTAGCGGGGCAGGGCACCGGGGAGCTGTTTTTT.

This clonotype was detected ten times or more. The rearrangement joins TRBV5-1 to TRBJ2-1; 11 nucleotides align to TRBD2. In germline, CDR1 is SGHRS, CDR2 YFSETQ. With 3 bases clipped from V and 4 bases from J, the junction kept 3 bases outside the gene matches. CDR3 length: 15 residues. The CDR3 here is CASSSSGGIYNEQFF. CDR3 nucleotide sequence: TGCGCCAGCAGCTCTAGCGGGGGGATTTACAATGAGCAGTTCTTC.

This clonotype was counted at least ten times. The rearrangement joins TRBV29-1 to TRBJ2-6, with D perhaps matching TRBD1 (5 bases). The germline gives CDR1 SQVTM, CDR2 ANQGSEA. V was shortened by 6 bases and J by 2 bases, with 14 bases between the two germline ends. The CDR3 spans 15 residues. DNA of the CDR3: TGCAGCGTGAGGACAAAAGGGGCTGGGGCCAACGTCCTGACTTTC. Its protein product is CSVRTKGAGANVLTF.

This clonotype has ten or more counts. V gene TRBV7-9 combines with J gene TRBJ2-7; TRBD1 matches 9 bases. Unmatched junction bases numbered 7, after V lost 6 bases and J lost 1 base. Germline assignment: CDR1 SEHNR and CDR2 FQNEAQ (reference sequence). This CDR3 comprises 15 residues. The CDR3 sequence: CASSFPGQGSYEQYF. CDR3 nucleotide sequence: TGTGCCAGCAGTTTTCCGGGACAGGGATCCTACGAGCAGTACTTC.

This clonotype was counted many times. This chain links TRBV6-2 or TRBV6-3 with TRBJ1-1; no firm D call. V shed 5 bases and J shed 1 base, with 8 bases lying between them. Germline CDR1 and CDR2: MNHEY and SVGEGT. This CDR3 is built from 13 residues. The DNA for the CDR3 is TGTGCCAGCAGTCTACATGAGAACACTGAAGCTTTCTTT. It codes for CASSLHENTEAFF.